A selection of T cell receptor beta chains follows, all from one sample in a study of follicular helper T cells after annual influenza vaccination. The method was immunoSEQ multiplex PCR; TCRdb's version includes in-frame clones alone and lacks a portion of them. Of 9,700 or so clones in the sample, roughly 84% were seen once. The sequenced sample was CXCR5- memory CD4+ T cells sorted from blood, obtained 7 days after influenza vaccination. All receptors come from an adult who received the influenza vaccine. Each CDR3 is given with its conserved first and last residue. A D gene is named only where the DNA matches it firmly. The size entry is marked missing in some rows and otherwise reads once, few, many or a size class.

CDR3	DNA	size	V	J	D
CASSTGTSGGVTDTQYF	TGTGCCAGCAGCACCGGGACTAGCGGGGGGGTTACAGATACGCAGTATTTT	NA	TRBV7-2	TRBJ2-3	TRBD2
CASSQSSTTGGVPYEQYF	TGTGCCAGCAGCCAATCCTCCACCACAGGGGGCGTTCCCTACGAGCAGTACTTC	NA	TRBV4-2	TRBJ2-7	TRBD1
CASSTRRQQETQYF	TGTGCCAGCAGTACTAGGCGGCAACAAGAGACCCAGTACTTC	NA	TRBV6-1	TRBJ2-5	NA
CASSRTGGAQETQYF	TGTGCCAGCAGCAGAACAGGGGGCGCCCAAGAGACCCAGTACTTC	few	TRBV5-4	TRBJ2-5	TRBD1
CASSTPGRPYGYTF	TGTGCCAGCAGCACCCCTGGCAGGCCTTATGGCTACACCTTC	NA	TRBV28	TRBJ1-2	NA
CASSPVGTTNTGELFF	TGTGCCAGCAGCCCAGTCGGGACAACGAACACCGGGGAGCTGTTTTTT	once	TRBV7-3	TRBJ2-2	NA
CATSRGGANVLTF	TGTGCCACCAGCAGAGGAGGGGCCAACGTCCTGACTTTC	NA	TRBV15	TRBJ2-6	NA
CASSIGVSNEQFF	TGTGCCAGCAGCATCGGAGTCAGCAATGAGCAGTTCTTC	NA	TRBV7-2	TRBJ2-1	NA
CASNLAGGTSYEQYF	TGCGCCAGCAACCTAGCGGGAGGGACCTCCTACGAGCAGTACTTC	NA	TRBV5-1	TRBJ2-7	TRBD2
CASSQRDFLASTDTQYF	TGTGCCAGCAGCCAACGTGACTTTCTAGCTAGCACAGATACGCAGTATTTT	NA	TRBV14	TRBJ2-3	NA
CVLGTGQKKDQPQHF	TGTGTCCTCGGCACGGGACAGAAAAAAGATCAGCCCCAGCATTTT	NA	TRBV6-4	TRBJ1-5	TRBD1
CASSPTRGDYGYTF	TGTGCCAGCAGCCCGACCAGGGGGGACTATGGCTACACCTTC	NA	TRBV7-2	TRBJ1-2	TRBD1
CASSQMYSNQPQHF	TGTGCCAGTAGTCAGATGTATAGCAATCAGCCCCAGCATTTT	NA	TRBV19	TRBJ1-5	NA
CASSPPNPGAAFF	TGTGCCAGCTCACCCCCAAACCCTGGGGCCGCTTTCTTT	NA	TRBV18	TRBJ1-1	NA
CAISESVATDTQYF	TGTGCCATCAGTGAGTCAGTAGCTACAGATACGCAGTATTTT	NA	TRBV10-3	TRBJ2-3	NA
CASSYRQGTNEKLFF	TGTGCCAGCAGTTACCGACAGGGAACTAATGAAAAACTGTTTTTT	few	TRBV28	TRBJ1-4	TRBD1
CATSKFGSYEQYF	TGTGCCACCAGCAAGTTCGGCTCCTACGAGCAGTACTTC	NA	TRBV15	TRBJ2-7	NA
CASRTGGYYGYTF	TGTGCCAGCAGAACGGGGGGGTACTATGGCTACACCTTC	NA	TRBV28	TRBJ1-2	NA
CASSSAAGPGPQHF	TGTGCCAGCAGCAGTGCAGCAGGCCCAGGGCCCCAGCATTTT	NA	TRBV2	TRBJ1-5	NA
CASSQQAGGTYEQYF	TGCGCCAGCAGCCAGCAAGCGGGGGGGACGTACGAGCAGTACTTC	NA	TRBV4-1	TRBJ2-7	TRBD2
CASSLRGTKDGYTF	TGTGCCAGCAGCTTGAGAGGGACAAAGGATGGCTACACCTTC	NA	TRBV5-4	TRBJ1-2	NA
CASSWAREDTQYF	TGTGCCAGTAGTTGGGCTAGAGAGGATACGCAGTATTTT	NA	TRBV19	TRBJ2-3	NA
CASRRGDGTYEQYF	TGTGCCAGCAGGAGGGGGGATGGTACCTACGAGCAGTACTTC	few	TRBV6-1	TRBJ2-7	NA
CASRTGPVSGNTIYF	TGTGCCAGCAGGACAGGGCCCGTCTCTGGAAACACCATATATTTT	NA	TRBV6-1	TRBJ1-3	TRBD1
CAAWATSYEQYF	TGTGCCGCCTGGGCCACTTCCTACGAGCAGTACTTC	NA	TRBV6-5	TRBJ2-7	NA
CASSLQGTGWGYTF	TGTGCCAGCAGTTTACAGGGAACGGGTTGGGGCTACACCTTC	NA	TRBV28	TRBJ1-2	NA
CASSLLTGGNTEAFF	TGCGCCAGCAGCTTACTGACAGGGGGGAACACTGAAGCTTTCTTT	NA	TRBV4-3	TRBJ1-1	TRBD1
CASSGSGNRVAYNEQFF	TGTGCCAGCAGTGGATCAGGGAATCGAGTCGCCTACAATGAGCAGTTCTTC	NA	TRBV28	TRBJ2-1	NA
CASSEGAYEQYF	TGTGCCAGCTCCGAGGGGGCGTACGAGCAGTACTTC	NA	TRBV18	TRBJ2-7	TRBD1
CASRVEPEAFF	TGTGCCAGCAGAGTGGAACCTGAAGCTTTCTTT	NA	TRBV28	TRBJ1-1	NA
CASSSTGGYSNQPQHF	TGTGCCAGCAGCTCTACAGGGGGCTATAGCAATCAGCCCCAGCATTTT	NA	TRBV5-6	TRBJ1-5	TRBD1
CASSFDRGNIDTQYF	TGTGCCAGCAGCTTTGACAGGGGGAATATAGATACGCAGTATTTT	once	TRBV5-4	TRBJ2-3	TRBD1
CASSLFRGQEPYEQYF	TGTGCCAGCAGTTTATTCAGGGGACAGGAACCCTACGAGCAGTACTTC	few	TRBV28	TRBJ2-7	TRBD1
CASSGGGRGGVGTGELFF	TGTGCCAGCAGTGGGGGAGGAAGAGGGGGCGTCGGCACCGGGGAGCTGTTTTTT	NA	TRBV6-1	TRBJ2-2	NA
CASSPGPSSPEQYF	TGTGCCAGCAGCCCGGGACCCAGTTCCCCCGAGCAGTACTTC	NA	TRBV7-3	TRBJ2-7	NA
CASSVDGTGDIQYF	TGTGCCAGCAGCGTAGATGGGACAGGTGACATTCAGTACTTC	NA	TRBV9	TRBJ2-4	TRBD1
CASSLGASYNEQFF	TGTGCCAGCAGCTTAGGGGCTAGCTACAATGAGCAGTTCTTC	NA	TRBV11-3	TRBJ2-1	NA
CASSPNRERTEAFF	TGTGCCAGCAGTCCAAACAGGGAACGCACTGAAGCTTTCTTT	NA	TRBV28	TRBJ1-1	NA
CASSESRSRWQFF	TGCGCCAGCAGTGAAAGTAGGTCTAGGTGGCAGTTCTTC	NA	TRBV10-1	TRBJ2-1	NA
CASRFGGEQYF	TGTGCCAGCAGATTCGGGGGCGAGCAGTACTTC	once	TRBV5-8	TRBJ2-7	NA
CASSLNPLGSGHEQYF	TGTGCCAGCAGCTTAAACCCCTTGGGGTCTGGGCACGAGCAGTACTTC	NA	TRBV7-9	TRBJ2-7	NA
CASIPGPGQGETQYF	TGCGCCTCAATACCTGGGCCAGGACAGGGGGAGACCCAGTACTTC	NA	TRBV5-1	TRBJ2-5	TRBD1
CATSKRTGVNEQFF	TGTGCCACCAGTAAGAGGACAGGGGTCAATGAGCAGTTCTTC	once	TRBV15	TRBJ2-1	TRBD1
CASSKLETGLKETQYF	TGTGCCAGCAGCAAACTTGAGACAGGGTTAAAAGAGACCCAGTACTTC	NA	TRBV21-1	TRBJ2-5	NA
CASSLDNRRTGELFF	TGTGCCAGCAGCTTAGATAACAGACGCACCGGGGAGCTGTTTTTT	NA	TRBV7-6	TRBJ2-2	NA
CASTTEGQPQHF	TGTGCCAGCACCACGGAGGGTCAGCCCCAGCATTTT	NA	TRBV28	TRBJ1-5	NA
CASSLDGETGNEQFF	TGTGCCAGCTCTCTCGACGGGGAGACGGGCAATGAGCAGTTCTTC	NA	TRBV19	TRBJ2-1	NA
CASTPQRGVNNEQFF	TGTGCCAGCACCCCGCAGCGGGGGGTTAACAATGAGCAGTTCTTC	few	TRBV6-1	TRBJ2-1	TRBD2
CASSPVAGTNTGELFF	TGCGCCAGCAGCCCGGTAGCGGGTACGAACACCGGGGAGCTGTTTTTT	NA	TRBV5-1	TRBJ2-2	TRBD2
CAWSVRVAETQYF	TGTGCCTGGAGTGTACGGGTAGCGGAGACCCAGTACTTC	NA	TRBV30	TRBJ2-5	NA
CASSLGRAGNTIYF	TGTGCCAGCAGCTTAGGCAGGGCTGGAAACACCATATATTTT	NA	TRBV11-2	TRBJ1-3	NA
CATSKGQGAGIDTQYF	TGTGCCACCAGCAAGGGACAGGGGGCTGGGATAGATACGCAGTATTTT	NA	TRBV15	TRBJ2-3	TRBD1